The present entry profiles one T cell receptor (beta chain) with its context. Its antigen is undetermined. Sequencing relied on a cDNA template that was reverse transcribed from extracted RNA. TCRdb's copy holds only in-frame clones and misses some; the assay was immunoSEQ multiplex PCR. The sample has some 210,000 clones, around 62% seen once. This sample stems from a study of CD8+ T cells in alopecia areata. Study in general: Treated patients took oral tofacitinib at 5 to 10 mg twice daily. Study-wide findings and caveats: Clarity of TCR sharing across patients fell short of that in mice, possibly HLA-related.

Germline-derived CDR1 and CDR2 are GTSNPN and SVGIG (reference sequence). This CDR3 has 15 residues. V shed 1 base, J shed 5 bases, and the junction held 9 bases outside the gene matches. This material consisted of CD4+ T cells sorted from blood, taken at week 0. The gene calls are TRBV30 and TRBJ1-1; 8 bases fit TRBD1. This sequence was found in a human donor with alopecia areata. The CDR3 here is CAWSDDRGRRTEAFF. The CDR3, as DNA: TGTGCCTGGAGTGATGACAGGGGACGACGGACTGAAGCTTTCTTT.